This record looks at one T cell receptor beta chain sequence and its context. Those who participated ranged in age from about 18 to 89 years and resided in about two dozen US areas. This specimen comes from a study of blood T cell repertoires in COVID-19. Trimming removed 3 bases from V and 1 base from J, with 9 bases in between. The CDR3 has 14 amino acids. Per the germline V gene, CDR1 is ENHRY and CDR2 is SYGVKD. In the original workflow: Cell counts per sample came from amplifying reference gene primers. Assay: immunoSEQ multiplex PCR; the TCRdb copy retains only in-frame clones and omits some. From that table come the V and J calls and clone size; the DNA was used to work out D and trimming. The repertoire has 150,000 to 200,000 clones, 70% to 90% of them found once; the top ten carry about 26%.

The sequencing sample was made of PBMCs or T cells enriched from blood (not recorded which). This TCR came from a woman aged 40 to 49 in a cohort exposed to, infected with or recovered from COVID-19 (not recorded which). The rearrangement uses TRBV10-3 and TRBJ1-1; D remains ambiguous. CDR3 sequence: CAISEALRNTEAFF. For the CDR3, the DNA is TGTGCCATCAGTGAAGCTCTAAGGAACACTGAAGCTTTCTTT.